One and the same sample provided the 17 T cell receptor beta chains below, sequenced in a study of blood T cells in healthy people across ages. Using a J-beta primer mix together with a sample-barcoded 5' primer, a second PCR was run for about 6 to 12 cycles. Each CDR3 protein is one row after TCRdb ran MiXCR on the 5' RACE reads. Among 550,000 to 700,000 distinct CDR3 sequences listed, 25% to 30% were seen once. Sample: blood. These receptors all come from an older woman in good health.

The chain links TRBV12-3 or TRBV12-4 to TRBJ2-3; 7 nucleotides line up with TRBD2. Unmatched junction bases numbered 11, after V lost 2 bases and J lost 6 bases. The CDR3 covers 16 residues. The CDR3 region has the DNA TGTGCCAGCAGTTTATCGGGGGGACTGATACGGGATACGCAGTATTTT. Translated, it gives CASSLSGGLIRDTQYF.

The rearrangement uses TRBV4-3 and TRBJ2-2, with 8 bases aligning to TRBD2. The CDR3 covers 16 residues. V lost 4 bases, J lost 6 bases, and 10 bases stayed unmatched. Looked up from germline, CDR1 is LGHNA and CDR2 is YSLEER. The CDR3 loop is CASSLTLAGPAGELFF. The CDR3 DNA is TGCGCCAGCAGCCTTACCTTAGCGGGGCCGGCCGGGGAGCTGTTTTTT.

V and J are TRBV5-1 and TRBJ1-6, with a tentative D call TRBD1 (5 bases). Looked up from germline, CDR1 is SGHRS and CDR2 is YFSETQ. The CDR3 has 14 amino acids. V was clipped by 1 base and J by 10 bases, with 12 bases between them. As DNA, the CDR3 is TGCGCCAGCAGCTTGATAGGAAAGGGGTCACCCCTCCACTTT. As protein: CASSLIGKGSPLHF.

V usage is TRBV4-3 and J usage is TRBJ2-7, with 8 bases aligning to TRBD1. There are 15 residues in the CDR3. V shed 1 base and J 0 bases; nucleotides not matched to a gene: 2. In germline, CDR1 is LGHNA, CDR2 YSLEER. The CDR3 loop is CASSQVTGASYEQYF. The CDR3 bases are TGCGCCAGCAGCCAAGTGACAGGGGCCTCCTACGAGCAGTACTTC.

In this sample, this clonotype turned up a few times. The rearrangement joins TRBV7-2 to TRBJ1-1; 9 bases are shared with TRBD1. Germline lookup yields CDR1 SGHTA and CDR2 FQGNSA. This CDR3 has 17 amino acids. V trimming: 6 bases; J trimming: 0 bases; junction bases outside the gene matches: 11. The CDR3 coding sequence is TGTGCCAGCAGGGTCAAGGGGACAGGGTTCATGAACACTGAAGCTTTCTTT. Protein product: CASRVKGTGFMNTEAFF.

CDR3 in DNA: TGCGCCAGCAGCCAACGCCCGGGGACGGAGCAGTACTTC. Translated: CASSQRPGTEQYF. V gene TRBV4-3 combines with J gene TRBJ2-7; D is tentatively TRBD1 or TRBD2 (5 bases each). Between the trimmed V and J ends, which lost 2 bases and 7 bases, there was a span of 12 bases. Germline CDR1 reads LGHNA; CDR2 reads YSLEER. The CDR3 loop spans 13 amino acids.

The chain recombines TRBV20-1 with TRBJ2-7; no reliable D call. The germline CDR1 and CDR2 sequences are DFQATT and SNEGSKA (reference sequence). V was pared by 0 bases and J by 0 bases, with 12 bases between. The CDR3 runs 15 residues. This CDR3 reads CSARDPGLVSYEQYF. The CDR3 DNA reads TGCAGTGCTAGAGATCCGGGCCTAGTCTCCTACGAGCAGTACTTC.

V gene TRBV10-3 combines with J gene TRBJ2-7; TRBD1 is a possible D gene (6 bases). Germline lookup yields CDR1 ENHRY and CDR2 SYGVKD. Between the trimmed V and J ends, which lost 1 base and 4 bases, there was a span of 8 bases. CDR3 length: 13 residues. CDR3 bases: TGTGCCATCAGTGAGTTTACAGGGTACGAGCAGTACTTC. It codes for CAISEFTGYEQYF.

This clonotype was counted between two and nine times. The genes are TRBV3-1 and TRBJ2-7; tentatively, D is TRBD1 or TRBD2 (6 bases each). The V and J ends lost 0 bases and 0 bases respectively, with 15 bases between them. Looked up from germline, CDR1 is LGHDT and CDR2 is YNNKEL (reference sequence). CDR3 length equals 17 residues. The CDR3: CASSQDSGGGDSYEQYF. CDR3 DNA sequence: TGTGCCAGCAGCCAAGATTCAGGAGGGGGAGACTCCTACGAGCAGTACTTC.

CDR3 protein: CASSLGPSGNQETQYF. The CDR3 nucleotides read TGTGCCAGCAGCTTAGGTCCTAGCGGAAACCAAGAGACCCAGTACTTC. J is TRBJ2-5 and V is TRBV7-2, with 7 bases fitting TRBD2. The CDR3 extends over 16 amino acids. Germline values: CDR1 SGHTA, CDR2 FQGNSA. V shed 1 base, J shed 0 bases, and the junction held 5 bases outside the gene matches.

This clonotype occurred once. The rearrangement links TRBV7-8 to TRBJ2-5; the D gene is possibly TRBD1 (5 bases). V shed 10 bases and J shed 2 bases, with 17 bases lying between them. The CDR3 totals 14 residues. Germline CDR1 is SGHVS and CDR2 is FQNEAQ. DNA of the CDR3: TGTGCCACACTTGTCCAGGGTAGACAAGAGACCCAGTACTTC. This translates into CATLVQGRQETQYF.

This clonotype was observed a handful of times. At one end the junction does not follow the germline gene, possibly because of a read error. CDR3 nucleotides: TGTGCCAGCAAGGAGGTCAATACCTACGTGCAGTACTTC. Its translation is CASKEVNTYVQYF. This chain links TRBV6-2 or TRBV6-3 with TRBJ2-7, with D tentatively TRBD2 (5 bases). CDR3 length: 13 amino acids. The germline gives CDR1 MNHEY, CDR2 SVGEGT.

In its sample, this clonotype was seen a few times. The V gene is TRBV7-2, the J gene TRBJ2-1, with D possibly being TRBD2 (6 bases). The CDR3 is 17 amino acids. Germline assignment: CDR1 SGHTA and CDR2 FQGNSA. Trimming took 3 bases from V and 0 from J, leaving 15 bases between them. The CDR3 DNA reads TGTGCCAGCAGCTTCTCAGACGGGGGTCTCTCCTACAATGAGCAGTTCTTC. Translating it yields CASSFSDGGLSYNEQFF.

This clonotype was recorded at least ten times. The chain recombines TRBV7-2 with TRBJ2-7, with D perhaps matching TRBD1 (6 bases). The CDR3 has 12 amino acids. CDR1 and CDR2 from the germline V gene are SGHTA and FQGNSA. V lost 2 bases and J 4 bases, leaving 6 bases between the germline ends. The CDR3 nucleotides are TGTGCCAGCAGCTTACAGGGGTACGAGCAGTACTTC. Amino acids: CASSLQGYEQYF.

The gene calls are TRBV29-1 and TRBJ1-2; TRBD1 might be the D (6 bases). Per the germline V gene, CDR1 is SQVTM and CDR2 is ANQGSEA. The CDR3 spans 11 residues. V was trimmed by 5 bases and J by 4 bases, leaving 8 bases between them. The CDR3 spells CSVQGFYGYTF. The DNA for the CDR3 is TGCAGCGTTCAGGGGTTCTATGGCTACACCTTC. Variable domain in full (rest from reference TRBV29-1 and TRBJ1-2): SAVISQKPSRDICQRGTSLTIQCQVDSQVTMMFWYRQQPGQSLTLIATANQGSEATYESGFVIDKFPISRPNLTFSTLTVSNMSPEDSSIYLCSVQGFYGYTFGSGTRLTVV.

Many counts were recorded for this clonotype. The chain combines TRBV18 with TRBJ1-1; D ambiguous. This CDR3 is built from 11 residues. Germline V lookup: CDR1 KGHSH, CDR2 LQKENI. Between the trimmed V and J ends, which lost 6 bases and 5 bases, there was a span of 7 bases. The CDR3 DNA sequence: TGTGCCAGCTCCCCAGAGACTGAAGCTTTCTTT. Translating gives CASSPETEAFF.

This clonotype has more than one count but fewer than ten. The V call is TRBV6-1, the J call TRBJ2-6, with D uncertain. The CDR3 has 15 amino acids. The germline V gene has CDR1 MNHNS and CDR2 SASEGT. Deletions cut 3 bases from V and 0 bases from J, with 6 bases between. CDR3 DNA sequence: TGTGCCAGCAGTGAGGGTTTCTCTGGGGCCAACGTCCTGACTTTC. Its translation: CASSEGFSGANVLTF.